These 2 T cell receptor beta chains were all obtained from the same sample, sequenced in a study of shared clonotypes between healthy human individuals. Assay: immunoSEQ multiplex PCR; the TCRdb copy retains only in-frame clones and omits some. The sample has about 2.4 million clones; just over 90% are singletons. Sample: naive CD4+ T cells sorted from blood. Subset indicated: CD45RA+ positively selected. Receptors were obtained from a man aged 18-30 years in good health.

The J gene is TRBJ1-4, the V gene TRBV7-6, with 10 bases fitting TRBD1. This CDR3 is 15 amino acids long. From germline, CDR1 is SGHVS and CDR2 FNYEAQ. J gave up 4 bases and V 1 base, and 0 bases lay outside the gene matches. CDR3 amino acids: CASSLGTGGNEKLFF. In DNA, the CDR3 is TGTGCCAGCAGCTTAGGGACAGGGGGTAATGAAAAACTGTTTTTT.

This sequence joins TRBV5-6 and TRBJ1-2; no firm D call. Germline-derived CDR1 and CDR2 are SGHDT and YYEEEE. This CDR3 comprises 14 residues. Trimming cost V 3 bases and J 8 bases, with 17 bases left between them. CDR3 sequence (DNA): TGTGCCAGCAGCTCCTCGTCTCGACTTGGGGGCTACACCTTC. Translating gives CASSSSSRLGGYTF.